This entry concerns a single T cell receptor (beta chain). The antigen remains undetermined. The sample belongs to a study of beta chain features in type 1 diabetes. General observations from the study: TCRB rearrangement may or may not be influenced by HLA type; here this remained unresolved. Type 1 diabetes patients showed a moderate but significant shortening of TCRB CDR3s in all four CD4+ subsets.

The isolated RNA, all of it, was reverse transcribed, so expressed TCRB transcripts were what got sequenced. Mean read depth for naive, central memory and regulatory T cell samples was several million reads. Sequencing used immunoSEQ multiplex PCR; TCRdb keeps in-frame clones, though not all of them. This sample has about 220,000 clones, with roughly 11% found just once. The CDR3 length is 15 residues. Markers CD45RO/CCR7/CD25/CD127/CD95/CD27 served to sort CD4+ naive, central memory, regulatory and stem cell-like memory cells. The sequencing input was central memory CD4+ T cells from blood. The clonotype comes from a man between 18 and 35 years old in good health. This chain joins TRBV1 and TRBJ1-1. TRBV1 counts as a pseudogene. CDR3 loop: CTSLPRYGGNTEAFF. The CDR3 nucleotides read TGCACCAGCCTCCCAAGATATGGGGGGAACACTGAAGCTTTCTTT.